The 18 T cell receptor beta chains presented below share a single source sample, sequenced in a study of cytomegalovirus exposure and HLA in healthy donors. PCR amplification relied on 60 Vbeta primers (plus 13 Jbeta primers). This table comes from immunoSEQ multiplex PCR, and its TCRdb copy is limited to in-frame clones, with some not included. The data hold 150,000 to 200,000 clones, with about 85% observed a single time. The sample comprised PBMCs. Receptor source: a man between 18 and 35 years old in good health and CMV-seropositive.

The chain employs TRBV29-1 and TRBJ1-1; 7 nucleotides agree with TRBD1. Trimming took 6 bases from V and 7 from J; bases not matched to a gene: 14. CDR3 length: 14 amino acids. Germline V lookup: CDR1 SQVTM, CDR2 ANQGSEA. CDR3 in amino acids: CSVADELTGYEAFF. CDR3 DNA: TGCAGCGTCGCCGACGAACTGACAGGGTATGAAGCTTTCTTT.

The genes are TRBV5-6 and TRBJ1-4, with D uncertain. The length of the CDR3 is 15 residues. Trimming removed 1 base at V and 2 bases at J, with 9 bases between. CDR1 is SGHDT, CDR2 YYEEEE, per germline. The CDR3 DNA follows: TGTGCCAGCAGCTTGAGGAGGGTTACTAATGAAAAACTGTTTTTT. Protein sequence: CASSLRRVTNEKLFF.

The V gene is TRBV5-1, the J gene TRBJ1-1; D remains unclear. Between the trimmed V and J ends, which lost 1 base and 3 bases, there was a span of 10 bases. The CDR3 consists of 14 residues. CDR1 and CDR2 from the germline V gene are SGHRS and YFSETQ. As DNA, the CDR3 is TGCGCCAGCAGCTTGATTTCGGAGGACACTGAAGCTTTCTTT. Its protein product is CASSLISEDTEAFF. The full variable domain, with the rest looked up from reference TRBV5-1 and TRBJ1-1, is KAGVTQTPRYLIKTRGQQVTLSCSPISGHRSVSWYQQTPGQGLQFLFEYFSETQRNKGNFPGRFSGRQFSNSRSEMNVSTLELGDSALYLCASSLISEDTEAFFGQGTRLTVV.

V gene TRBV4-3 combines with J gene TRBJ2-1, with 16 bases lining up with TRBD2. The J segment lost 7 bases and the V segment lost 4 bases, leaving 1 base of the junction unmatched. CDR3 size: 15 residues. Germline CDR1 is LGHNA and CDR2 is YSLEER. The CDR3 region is CASSPGLAGGNEQFF. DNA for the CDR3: TGCGCCAGCAGCCCGGGACTAGCGGGGGGGAATGAGCAGTTCTTC.

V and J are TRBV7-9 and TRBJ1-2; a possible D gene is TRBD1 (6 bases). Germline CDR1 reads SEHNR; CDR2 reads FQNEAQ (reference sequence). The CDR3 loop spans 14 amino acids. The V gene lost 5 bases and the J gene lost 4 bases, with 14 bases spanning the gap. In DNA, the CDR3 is TGTGCCAGCAGCCCCCGGGGAGGGGGCTATGGCTACACCTTC. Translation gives CASSPRGGGYGYTF.

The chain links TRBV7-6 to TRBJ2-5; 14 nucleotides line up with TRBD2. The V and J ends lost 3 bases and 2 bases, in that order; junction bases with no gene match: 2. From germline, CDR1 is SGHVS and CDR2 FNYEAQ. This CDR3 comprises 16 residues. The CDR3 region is CASSFGTSGGQETQYF. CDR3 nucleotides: TGTGCCAGCAGCTTTGGGACTAGCGGGGGTCAAGAGACCCAGTACTTC. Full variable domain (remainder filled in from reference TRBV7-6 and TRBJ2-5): GAGVSQSPRYKVTKRGQDVALRCDPISGHVSLYWYRQALGQGPEFLTYFNYEAQQDKSGLPNDRFSAERPEGSISTLTIQRTEQRDSAMYRCASSFGTSGGQETQYFGPGTRLLVL.

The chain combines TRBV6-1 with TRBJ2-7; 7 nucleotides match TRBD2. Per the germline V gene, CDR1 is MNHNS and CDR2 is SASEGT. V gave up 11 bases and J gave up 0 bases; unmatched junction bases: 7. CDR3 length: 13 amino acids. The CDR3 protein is CASRPGGSYEQYF. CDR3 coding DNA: TGTGCCTCCCGGCCGGGGGGCTCCTACGAGCAGTACTTC.

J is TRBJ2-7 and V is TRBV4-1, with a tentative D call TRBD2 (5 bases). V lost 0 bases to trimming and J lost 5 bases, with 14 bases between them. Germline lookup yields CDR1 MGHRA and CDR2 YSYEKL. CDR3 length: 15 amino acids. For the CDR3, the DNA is TGCGCCAGCAGCCAAGAGGCAAGAGAGAGGGACGAGCAGTACTTC. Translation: CASSQEARERDEQYF.

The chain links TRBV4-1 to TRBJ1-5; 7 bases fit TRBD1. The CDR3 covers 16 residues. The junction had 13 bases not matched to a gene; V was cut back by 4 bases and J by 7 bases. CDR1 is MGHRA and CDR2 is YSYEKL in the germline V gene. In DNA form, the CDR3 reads TGCGCCAGCAGCCCCGAGGCAGGGGGACCACAACAGCCCCAGCATTTT. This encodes CASSPEAGGPQQPQHF.

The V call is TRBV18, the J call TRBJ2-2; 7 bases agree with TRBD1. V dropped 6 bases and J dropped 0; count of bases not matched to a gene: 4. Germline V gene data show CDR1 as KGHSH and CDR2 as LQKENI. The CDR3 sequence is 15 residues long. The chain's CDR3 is CASSPGQSNTGELFF. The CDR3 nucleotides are TGTGCCAGCTCGCCGGGACAGTCGAACACCGGGGAGCTGTTTTTT.

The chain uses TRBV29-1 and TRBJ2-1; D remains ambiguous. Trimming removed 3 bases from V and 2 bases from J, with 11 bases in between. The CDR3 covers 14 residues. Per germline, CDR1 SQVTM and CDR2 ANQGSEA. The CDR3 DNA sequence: TGCAGCGTTGATTCCGGGTTTACCTACAATGAGCAGTTCTTC. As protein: CSVDSGFTYNEQFF.

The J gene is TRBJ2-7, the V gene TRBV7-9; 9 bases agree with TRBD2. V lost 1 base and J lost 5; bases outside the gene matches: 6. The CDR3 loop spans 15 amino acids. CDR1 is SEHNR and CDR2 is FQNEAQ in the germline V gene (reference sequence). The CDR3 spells CASSLGLAGNDEQYF. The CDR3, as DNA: TGTGCCAGCAGCTTAGGCCTAGCGGGGAACGACGAGCAGTACTTC.

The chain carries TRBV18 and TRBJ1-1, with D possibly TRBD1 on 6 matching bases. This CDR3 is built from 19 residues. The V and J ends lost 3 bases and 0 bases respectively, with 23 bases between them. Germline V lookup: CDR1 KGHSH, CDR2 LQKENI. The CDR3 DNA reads TGTGCCAGCTCACCGGGAGCTGGGACAAACCCACCAATGAACACTGAAGCTTTCTTT. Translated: CASSPGAGTNPPMNTEAFF.

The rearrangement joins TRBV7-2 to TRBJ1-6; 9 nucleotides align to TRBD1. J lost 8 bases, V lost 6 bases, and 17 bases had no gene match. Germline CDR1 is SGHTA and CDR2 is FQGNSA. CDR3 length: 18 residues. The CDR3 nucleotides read TGTGCCAGCAGTCAAACAGGGGGCGGGTCGACAAGCTATTCACCCCTCCACTTT. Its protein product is CASSQTGGGSTSYSPLHF. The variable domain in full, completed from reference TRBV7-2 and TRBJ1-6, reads GAGVSQSPSNKVTEKGKDVELRCDPISGHTALYWYRQSLGQGLEFLIYFQGNSAPDKSGLPSDRFSAERTGGSVSTLTIQRTQQEDSAVYLCASSQTGGGSTSYSPLHFGNGTRLTVT.

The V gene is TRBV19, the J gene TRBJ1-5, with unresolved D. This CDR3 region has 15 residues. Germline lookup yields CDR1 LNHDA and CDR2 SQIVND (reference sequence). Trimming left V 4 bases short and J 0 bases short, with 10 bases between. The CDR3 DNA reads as TGTGCCAGTAGTAGACGGGGTTATAGCAATCAGCCCCAGCATTTT. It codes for CASSRRGYSNQPQHF. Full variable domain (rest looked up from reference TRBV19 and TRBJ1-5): DGGITQSPKYLFRKEGQNVTLSCEQNLNHDAMYWYRQDPGQGLRLIYYSQIVNDFQKGDIAEGYSVSREKKESFPLTVTSAQKNPTAFYLCASSRRGYSNQPQHFGDGTRLSIL.

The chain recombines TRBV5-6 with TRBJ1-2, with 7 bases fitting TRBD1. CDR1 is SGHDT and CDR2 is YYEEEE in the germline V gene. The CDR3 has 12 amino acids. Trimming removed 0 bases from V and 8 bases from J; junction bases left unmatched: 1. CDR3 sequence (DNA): TGTGCCAGCAGCTTGGACAGGGGCGGCTACACCTTC. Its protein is CASSLDRGGYTF. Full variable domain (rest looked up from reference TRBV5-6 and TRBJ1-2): DAGVTQSPTHLIKTRGQQVTLRCSPKSGHDTVSWYQQALGQGPQFIFQYYEEEERQRGNFPDRFSGHQFPNYSSELNVNALLLGDSALYLCASSLDRGGYTFGSGTRLTVV.

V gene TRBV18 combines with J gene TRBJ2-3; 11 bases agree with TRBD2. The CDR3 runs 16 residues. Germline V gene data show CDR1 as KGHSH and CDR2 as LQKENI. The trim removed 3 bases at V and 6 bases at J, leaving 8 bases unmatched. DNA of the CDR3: TGTGCCAGCTCACCTCTAGCGGGGGGCCGGGTGGATACGCAGTATTTT. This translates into CASSPLAGGRVDTQYF.

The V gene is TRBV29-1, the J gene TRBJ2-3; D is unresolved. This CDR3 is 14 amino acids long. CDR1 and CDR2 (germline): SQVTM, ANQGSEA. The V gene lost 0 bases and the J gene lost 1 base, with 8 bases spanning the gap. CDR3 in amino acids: CSVEDPPGTDTQYF. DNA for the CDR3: TGCAGCGTTGAAGATCCCCCCGGCACAGATACGCAGTATTTT.